This TCR beta chain appears in the sequencing data of a study of blood T cell repertoires in COVID-19. Trimming at V came to 5 bases and at J to 7 bases, leaving 10 bases not matched to a gene. This CDR3 spans 14 amino acids. Germline lookup yields CDR1 SGHAT and CDR2 FQNNGV. Sequencing used immunoSEQ multiplex PCR; TCRdb keeps in-frame clones, though not all of them. The data contain tens of thousands of clones, about four fifths of them seen just once; the ten biggest clones take up 30% to 45%. Sequenced input: peripheral blood. This clonotype originated in a man older than 75 with active or convalescent COVID-19. V usage is TRBV11-2 and J usage is TRBJ2-7; 8 bases agree with TRBD1. The CDR3 protein is CASSTQAGGGEQYF. CDR3 in DNA: TGTGCCAGCAGCACCCAGGCAGGGGGCGGAGAGCAGTACTTC.